This entry concerns a single T cell receptor beta chain. Its antigen is as yet unknown. The sample is drawn from a study of tumor-infiltrating lymphocytes in localized non-small cell lung cancer. The study, taken as a whole, reports: Each assay used a separate piece of the same tissue.

Produced via immunoSEQ multiplex PCR; TCRdb's table is partial and in-frame only. Of 3,500 to 4,000 clones in the sample, approximately 85% were seen once. J lost 6 bases, V lost 3 bases, and 7 bases had no gene match. Per germline, CDR1 WSHSY and CDR2 SAAADI. This CDR3 is 17 amino acids long. J is TRBJ2-1 and V is TRBV10-2; 14 nucleotides agree with TRBD2. This TCR was recovered from a human donor with non-small cell lung cancer. The sequenced sample was uninvolved lung tissue not adjacent to the tumor. CDR3 bases: TGCGCCAGCAGTGACCTTATAGGGACTAGCGGGAGCAATGAGCAGTTCTTC. It encodes CASSDLIGTSGSNEQFF.